This section outlines one TCR beta chain sequence together with its context. This record belongs to a study of blood T cell repertoires in COVID-19. For the study at large: Samples taken during acute and convalescent COVID-19 were collected in the United States, Italy and Spain. From T cells, B-cell-depleted T cells, or PBMCs came the material, which was cDNA or gDNA.

As handled by the study authors: Reference gene primers were amplified, and this amplification served to estimate nucleated cell counts. TCRdb's table, derived via immunoSEQ multiplex PCR, lists solely in-frame clones and lacks some. D and trimming were read from the DNA, whereas the V and J calls and clone size are those reported in that table. The repertoire holds nearly 300,000 clones, approximately 90% seen once, with over 6% in the top ten. This CDR3 is built from 14 residues. With V trimmed by 5 bases and J by 4 bases, 7 bases remained unmatched. CDR1 is SGHNT and CDR2 is YYREEE in the germline V gene (reference sequence).

V gene TRBV5-4 combines with J gene TRBJ2-5; 8 bases map to TRBD1. This clonotype was sampled from a woman aged 30 to 39 who had recovered from COVID-19. Input material: peripheral blood. CDR3 region: CASRPDRGRETQYF. The CDR3 region has the DNA TGTGCCAGCAGACCTGACAGGGGAAGAGAGACCCAGTACTTC.